Listed below are T cell receptor beta chains from one sample, sequenced in a study of T cell changes during pregnancy in multiple sclerosis. Repertoires were generated with immunoSEQ multiplex PCR, while TCRdb's copy carries only in-frame clones and drops some. This sample has about 25,000 clones, with roughly nine tenths found just once. The sequences come from CD8+ T cells from peripheral blood mononuclear cells, collected in the third trimester of pregnancy. The receptors stem from a female donor in good health, enrolled as a control in a pregnancy study. CDR3s include the opening cysteine and the closing phenylalanine or tryptophan. Fields, in order: J gene, clone size, V gene, D gene, CDR3 DNA, CDR3 protein. A D gene is named only where the DNA matches it firmly. Where a row states a size, it is once, few, many or the class of an expanded clone; other rows omit it.

TRBJ2-1	once	TRBV11-3	TRBD2	TGTGCCAGCAGCCCCGATCCGCCGGGACTAGCGGGAGTACGGGGCAATGAGCAGTTCTTC	CASSPDPPGLAGVRGNEQFF
TRBJ2-1	.	TRBV7-9	TRBD1	TGTGCCAGCACCCTGGGACAGGGGGGCGGCAATGAGCAGTTCTTC	CASTLGQGGGNEQFF
TRBJ1-6	.	TRBV19	.	TGTGCCAGTAGTATCGCGGGCAGGGGAAGTTCACCCCTCCACTTT	CASSIAGRGSSPLHF
TRBJ2-3	.	TRBV19	TRBD1	TGTGCCAGTAGTCCTCCGACAGGGTGGACGACAGATACGCAGTATTTT	CASSPPTGWTTDTQYF
TRBJ2-1	.	TRBV5-6	TRBD2	TGTGCCAGCAGCCCCCGGGACTACCTAAAGCAGTTCTTC	CASSPRDYLKQFF
TRBJ2-1	.	TRBV5-1	TRBD2	TGCGCCAGCAGCTTAACGACCCTTCCGGGACTAGATTACAATGAGCAGTTCTTC	CASSLTTLPGLDYNEQFF
TRBJ1-4	.	TRBV28	.	TGTGCCAGCAGTCCCTGGGGGGAGGGTGGAAAACTGTTTTTT	CASSPWGEGGKLFF
TRBJ2-1	once	TRBV7-3	.	TGTGCCAGCAGCCCCTCGGGTAATGAGCAGTTCTTC	CASSPSGNEQFF
TRBJ1-1	.	TRBV5-5	TRBD1	TGTGCCAGCACCGACCAGGGGGCGGCCACTGAAGCTTTCTTT	CASTDQGAATEAFF
TRBJ2-1	.	TRBV4-1	TRBD2	TGCGCCAGCAGCCATCTACTAGCGGGAGGCCCCTACAATGAGCAGTTCTTC	CASSHLLAGGPYNEQFF
TRBJ2-5	.	TRBV27	.	TGTGCCAGCATGCAGCAAGAGACCCAGTACTTC	CASMQQETQYF
TRBJ2-3	.	TRBV2	.	TGTGCCAGCAGCCCTGGCGGAGCTAGCACAGATACGCAGTATTTT	CASSPGGASTDTQYF
TRBJ2-3	.	TRBV7-9	.	TGTGCCAGCAGGATGTTGGGGGCAAGCACAGATACGCAGTATTTT	CASRMLGASTDTQYF
TRBJ1-2	.	TRBV7-8	TRBD1	TGTGCCAGCAGCTTCTCTAACAGGGGGCCCACCGTCACCTTC	CASSFSNRGPTVTF
TRBJ2-5	.	TRBV20-1	TRBD2	TGCAGTGCAGCGCCGGGGGGGGCCCAGTACTTC	CSAAPGGAQYF
TRBJ2-7	.	TRBV11-2	.	TGTGCCAGCAGCTTTGGTCAGGGATCCTACGAGCAGTACTTC	CASSFGQGSYEQYF
TRBJ2-3	once	TRBV6-6	.	TGTGCCAGCAGTTACCAAATAGAGCGAGATACGCAGTATTTT	CASSYQIERDTQYF
TRBJ1-5	.	TRBV7-9	.	TGTGCCAGCAGCTTTGAAGGGGAACGCAATCAGCCCCAGCATTTT	CASSFEGERNQPQHF
TRBJ2-2	.	TRBV25-1	TRBD1	TGTGCCAGCAGTGGGGACAGGGACACCGGGGAGCTGTTTTTT	CASSGDRDTGELFF